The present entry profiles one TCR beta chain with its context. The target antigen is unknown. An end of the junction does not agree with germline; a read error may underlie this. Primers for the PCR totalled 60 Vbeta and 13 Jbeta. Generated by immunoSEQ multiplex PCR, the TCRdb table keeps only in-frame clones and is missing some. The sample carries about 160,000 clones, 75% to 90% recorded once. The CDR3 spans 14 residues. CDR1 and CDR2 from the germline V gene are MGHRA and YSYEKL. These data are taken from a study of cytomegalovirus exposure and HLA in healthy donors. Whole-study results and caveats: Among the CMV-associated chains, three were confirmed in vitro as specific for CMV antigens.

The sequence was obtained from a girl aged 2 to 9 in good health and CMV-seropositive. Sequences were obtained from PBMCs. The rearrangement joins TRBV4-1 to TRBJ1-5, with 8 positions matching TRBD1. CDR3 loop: CASSQEPTGERVDF. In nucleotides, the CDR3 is TGCGCCAGCAGCCAAGAACCGACAGGGGAGAGGGTTGATTTT.